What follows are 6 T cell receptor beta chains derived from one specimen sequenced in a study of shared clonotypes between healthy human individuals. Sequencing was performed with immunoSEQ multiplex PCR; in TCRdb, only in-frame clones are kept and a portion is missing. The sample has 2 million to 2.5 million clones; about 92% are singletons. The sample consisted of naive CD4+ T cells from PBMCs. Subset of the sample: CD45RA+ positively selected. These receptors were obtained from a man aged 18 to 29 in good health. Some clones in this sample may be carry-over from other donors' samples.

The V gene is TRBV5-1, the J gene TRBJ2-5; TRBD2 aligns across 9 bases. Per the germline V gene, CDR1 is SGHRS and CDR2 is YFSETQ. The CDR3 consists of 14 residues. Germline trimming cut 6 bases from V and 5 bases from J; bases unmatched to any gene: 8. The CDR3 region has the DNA TGCGCCAGCAAGGAAGCGGGAGGTGGGGAGACCCAGTACTTC. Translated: CASKEAGGGETQYF.

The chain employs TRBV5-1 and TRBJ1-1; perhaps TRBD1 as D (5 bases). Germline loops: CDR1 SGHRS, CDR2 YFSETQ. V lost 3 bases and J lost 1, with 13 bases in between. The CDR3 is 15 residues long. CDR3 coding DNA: TGCGCCAGCAGCTCGCTGGGGGGTAGGAACACTGAAGCTTTCTTT. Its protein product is CASSSLGGRNTEAFF.

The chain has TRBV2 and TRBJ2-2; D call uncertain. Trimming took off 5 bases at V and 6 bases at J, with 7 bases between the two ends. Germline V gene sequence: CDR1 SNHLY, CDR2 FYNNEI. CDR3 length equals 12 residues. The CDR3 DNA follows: TGTGCCAGCAGTCCGGACCCCGGGGAGCTGTTTTTT. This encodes CASSPDPGELFF.

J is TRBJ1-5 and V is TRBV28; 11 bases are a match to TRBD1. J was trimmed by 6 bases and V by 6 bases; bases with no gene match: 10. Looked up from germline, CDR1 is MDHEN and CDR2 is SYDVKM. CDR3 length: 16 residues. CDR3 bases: TGTGCCAGCAGCCCCTCCGGGACAGGGGGTAGTCAGCCCCAGCATTTT. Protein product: CASSPSGTGGSQPQHF. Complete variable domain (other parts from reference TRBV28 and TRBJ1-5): DVKVTQSSRYLVKRTGEKVFLECVQDMDHENMFWYRQDPGLGLRLIYFSYDVKMKEKGDIPEGYSVSREKKERFSLILESASTNQTSMYLCASSPSGTGGSQPQHFGDGTRLSIL.

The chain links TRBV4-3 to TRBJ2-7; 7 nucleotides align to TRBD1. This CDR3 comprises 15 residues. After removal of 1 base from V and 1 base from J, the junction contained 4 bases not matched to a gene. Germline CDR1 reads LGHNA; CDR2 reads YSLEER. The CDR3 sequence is CASSQARDRSYEQYF. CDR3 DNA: TGCGCCAGCAGCCAAGCCCGGGACAGATCCTACGAGCAGTACTTC.

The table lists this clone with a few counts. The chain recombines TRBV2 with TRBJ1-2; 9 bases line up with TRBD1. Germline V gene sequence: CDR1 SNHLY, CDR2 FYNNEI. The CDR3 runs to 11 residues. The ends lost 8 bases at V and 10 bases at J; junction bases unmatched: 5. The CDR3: CASRDRVDYTF. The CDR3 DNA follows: TGTGCCAGCCGGGACAGGGTGGACTACACCTTC. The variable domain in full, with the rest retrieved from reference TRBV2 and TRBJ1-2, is EPEVTQTPSHQVTQMGQEVILRCVPISNHLYFYWYRQILGQKVEFLVSFYNNEISEKSEIFDDQFSVERPDGSNFTLKIRSTKLEDSAMYFCASRDRVDYTFGSGTRLTVV.